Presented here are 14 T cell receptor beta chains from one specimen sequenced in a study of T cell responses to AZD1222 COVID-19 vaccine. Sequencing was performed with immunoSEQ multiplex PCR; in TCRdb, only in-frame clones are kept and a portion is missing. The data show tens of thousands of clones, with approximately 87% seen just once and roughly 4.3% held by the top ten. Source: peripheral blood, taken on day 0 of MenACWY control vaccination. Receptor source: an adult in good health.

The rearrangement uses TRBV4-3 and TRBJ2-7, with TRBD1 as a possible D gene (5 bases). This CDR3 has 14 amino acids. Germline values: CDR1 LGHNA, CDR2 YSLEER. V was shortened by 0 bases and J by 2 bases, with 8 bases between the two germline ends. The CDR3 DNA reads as TGCGCCAGCAGCCAAGATACAGGAGCCTACGAGCAGTACTTC. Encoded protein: CASSQDTGAYEQYF.

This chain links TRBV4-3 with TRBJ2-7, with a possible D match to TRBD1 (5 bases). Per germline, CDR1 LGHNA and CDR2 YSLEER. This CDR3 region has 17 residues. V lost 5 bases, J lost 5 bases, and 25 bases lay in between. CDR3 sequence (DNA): TGCGCCAGCAGCTTAGGGGAAGGTGGCGGAGTGGGCCACGAGCAGTACTTC. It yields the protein CASSLGEGGGVGHEQYF.

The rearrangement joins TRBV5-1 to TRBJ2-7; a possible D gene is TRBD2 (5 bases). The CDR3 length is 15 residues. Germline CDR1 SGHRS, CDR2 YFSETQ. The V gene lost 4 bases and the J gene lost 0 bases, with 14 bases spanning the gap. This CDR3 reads CASSPKTGSSYEQYF. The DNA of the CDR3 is TGCGCCAGCAGCCCGAAGACTGGGAGCTCCTACGAGCAGTACTTC.

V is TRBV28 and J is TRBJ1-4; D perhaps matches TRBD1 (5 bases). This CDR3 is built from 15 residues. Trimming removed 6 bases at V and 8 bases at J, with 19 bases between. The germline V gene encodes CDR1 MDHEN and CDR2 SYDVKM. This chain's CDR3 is CASSDFRGEGEKLFF. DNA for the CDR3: TGTGCCAGCAGCGACTTTAGGGGAGAAGGGGAAAAACTGTTTTTT.

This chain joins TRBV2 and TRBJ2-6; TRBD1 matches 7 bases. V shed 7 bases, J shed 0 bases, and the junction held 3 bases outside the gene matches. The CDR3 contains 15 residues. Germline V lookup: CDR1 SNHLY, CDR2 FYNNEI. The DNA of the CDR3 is TGTGCCAGCACCGGGACAGCCTCTGGGGCCAACGTCCTGACTTTC. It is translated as CASTGTASGANVLTF.

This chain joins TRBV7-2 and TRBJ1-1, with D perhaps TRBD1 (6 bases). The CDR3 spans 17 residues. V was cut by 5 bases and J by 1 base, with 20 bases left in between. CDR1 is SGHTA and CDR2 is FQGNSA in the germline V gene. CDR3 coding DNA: TGTGCCAGCAGCGGGGGACAACTTCACCCACCGAACACTGAAGCTTTCTTT. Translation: CASSGGQLHPPNTEAFF.

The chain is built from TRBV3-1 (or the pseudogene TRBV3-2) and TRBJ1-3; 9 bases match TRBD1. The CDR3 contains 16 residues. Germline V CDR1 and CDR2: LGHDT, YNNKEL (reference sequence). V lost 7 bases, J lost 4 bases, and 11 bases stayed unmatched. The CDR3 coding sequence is TGTGCCAGCACTACCTCCGACAGGGGGATGGGAAACACCATATATTTT. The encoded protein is CASTTSDRGMGNTIYF.

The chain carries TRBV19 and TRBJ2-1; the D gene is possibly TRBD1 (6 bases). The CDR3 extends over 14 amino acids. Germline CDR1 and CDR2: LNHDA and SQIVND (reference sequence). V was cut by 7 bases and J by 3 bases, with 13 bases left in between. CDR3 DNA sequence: TGTGCCAGTACCCCGGGACAAGTCTACAATGAGCAGTTCTTC. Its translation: CASTPGQVYNEQFF.

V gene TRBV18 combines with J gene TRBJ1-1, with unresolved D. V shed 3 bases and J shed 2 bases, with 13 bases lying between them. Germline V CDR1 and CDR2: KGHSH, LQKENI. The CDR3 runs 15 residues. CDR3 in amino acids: CASSPSHVGNTEAFF. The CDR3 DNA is TGTGCCAGCTCACCCTCCCACGTAGGAAACACTGAAGCTTTCTTT.

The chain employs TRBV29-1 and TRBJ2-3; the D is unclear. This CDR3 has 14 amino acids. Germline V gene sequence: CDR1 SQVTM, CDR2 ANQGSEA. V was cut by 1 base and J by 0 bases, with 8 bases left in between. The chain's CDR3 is CSVEGSPSTDTQYF. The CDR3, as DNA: TGCAGCGTTGAAGGATCCCCTAGCACAGATACGCAGTATTTT.

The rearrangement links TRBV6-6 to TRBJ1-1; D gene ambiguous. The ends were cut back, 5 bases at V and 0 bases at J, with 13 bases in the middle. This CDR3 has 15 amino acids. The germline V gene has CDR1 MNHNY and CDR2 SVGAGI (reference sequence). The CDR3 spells CASSLPPEMNTEAFF. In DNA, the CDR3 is TGTGCCAGCAGTCTCCCCCCCGAGATGAACACTGAAGCTTTCTTT.

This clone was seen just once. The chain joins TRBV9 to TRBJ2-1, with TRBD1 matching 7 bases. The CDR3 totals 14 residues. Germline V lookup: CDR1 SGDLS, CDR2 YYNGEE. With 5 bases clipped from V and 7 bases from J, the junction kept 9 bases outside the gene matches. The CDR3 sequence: CASRATGTENEQFF. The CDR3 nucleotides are TGTGCCAGCAGAGCCACCGGGACAGAAAATGAGCAGTTCTTC.

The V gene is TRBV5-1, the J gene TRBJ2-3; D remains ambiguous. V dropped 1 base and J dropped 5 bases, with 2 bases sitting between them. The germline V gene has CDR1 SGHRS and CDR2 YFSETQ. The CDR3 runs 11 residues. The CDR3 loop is CASSLQDTQYF. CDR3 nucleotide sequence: TGCGCCAGCAGCTTGCAAGATACGCAGTATTTT. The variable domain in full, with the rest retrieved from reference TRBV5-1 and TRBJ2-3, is KAGVTQTPRYLIKTRGQQVTLSCSPISGHRSVSWYQQTPGQGLQFLFEYFSETQRNKGNFPGRFSGRQFSNSRSEMNVSTLELGDSALYLCASSLQDTQYFGPGTRLTVL.

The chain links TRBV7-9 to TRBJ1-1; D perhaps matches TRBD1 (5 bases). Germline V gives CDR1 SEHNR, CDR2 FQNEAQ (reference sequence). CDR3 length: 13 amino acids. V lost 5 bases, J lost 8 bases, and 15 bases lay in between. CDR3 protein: CASSPRGGREAFF. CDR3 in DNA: TGTGCCAGCAGCCCCCGGGGCGGGCGAGAAGCTTTCTTT.